This T cell receptor beta chain is from a study of T cell repertoires in cytomegalovirus infection. Study in general: Indications of both CMV infection and matching HLA type were provided by public TCR beta signatures. Notes on the study in general: Within the response measured ex vivo, HLA-C-restricted CMV-specific TCR beta clonotypes were dominant. Identification of carriers of CMV plus the relevant HLA was achieved through cumulative public TCR beta family frequency.

This clonotype is a singleton in its sample. Its antigen is not identified. Trimming stripped 5 bases from V and 6 bases from J, with 14 bases between. Germline CDR1 is LNHDA and CDR2 is SQIVND (reference sequence). This CDR3 is 14 amino acids long. One entry per CDR3 protein, called by TCRdb with MiXCR from the reads. The sample lists around 310,000 distinct CDR3 sequences; 15% to 20% were seen once. This sequence originates from a human donor in good health (CMV status not recorded). Some clones in this sample may be carry-over from other donors' samples. Material: PBMCs. V usage is TRBV19 and J usage is TRBJ2-4; D not certain. This chain's CDR3 is CASSPVIQSNIQYF. The CDR3 nucleotides are TGTGCCAGTAGTCCCGTGATTCAGTCAAACATTCAGTACTTC.